The T cell receptor (beta chain) described here comes from a study of blood T cells in healthy people across ages. The sample, around 10 milliliters of peripheral blood, was drawn from each donor. Extraction yielded at least 6 micrograms of total RNA per sample. About this clonotype itself: Its antigen is undetermined.

General observations from the study: The unknown donor CMV status may have confounded expanded clonotype changes. Both higher diversity and more naive CD4+ cells marked long-lived donors when set against aged donors.

The germline gives CDR1 MDHEN, CDR2 SYDVKM. There are 13 residues in the CDR3. Primers used in a second PCR of roughly 6 to 11 cycles were a sample-barcoded 5' primer and a J-beta primer mix. A single record per CDR3 protein comes from TCRdb applying MiXCR to the 5' RACE reads. The table records about 640,000 distinct CDR3 sequences, under 65% of them present only once. Specimen: blood. This sequence joins TRBV28 and TRBJ2-7; 9 nucleotides agree with TRBD2. The J call could be wrong; TRBJ2-5 is a better fit for the DNA end. The source of this sequence is a man aged 55-75 years in good health. The CDR3 DNA is TGTGCCACCCACCCTAGCGGGGTGGAGACCCAGTACTTC. It codes for CATHPSGVETQYF.